The present T cell receptor (beta chain) was sequenced within a study of response to subunit inactivated influenza vaccine. TCRdb reprocessed the RT-PCR reads with MiXCR, giving one entry per CDR3 protein. The sample carries around 540,000 distinct CDR3 sequences, 10% to 15% recorded once. This clonotype was counted a few times. What it binds is unknown. Mismatch with germline at one junction end may stem from a read error. Study-level findings and limits: Authors suggested that a seasonal influenza vaccination recruits few new T cells each time.

The CDR3 has 14 amino acids. Germline CDR1 DFQATT, CDR2 SNEGSKA (reference sequence). This TCR was recovered from a man aged 50 or older who received an inactivated influenza vaccine. V and J are TRBV20-1 and TRBJ2-3; D unresolved. The source was PBMCs from blood, collected on the day of vaccination. The CDR3: CSARDSGSRDTQYF. The DNA for the CDR3 is TGCAGTGCTAGAGATAGTGGCAGCAGAGATACGCAGTATTTT.